This entry is about one TCR beta chain. The CDR3 length is 13 residues. The V end lost 4 bases, the J end lost 5 bases, and 6 bases lay between the germline ends. Germline V gene lookup returns CDR1 MGHRA and CDR2 YSYEKL. Selection required adequate fresh-frozen tumor tissue plus more than two years' survival data. None of the glioblastoma patients had an isocitrate dehydrogenase mutation. This record comes from a study of glioma-infiltrating T cells after dendritic cell vaccination. About the study: Autologous tumor lysate-pulsed dendritic cell vaccination was given between the early 2000s and the early 2010s.

Assay used: immunoSEQ multiplex PCR; TCRdb lists only in-frame clones, some missing. The sample lists more than 60,000 clones; 82% were seen once. This specimen was blood, taken before dendritic cell vaccination. The receptor's source is a human donor with glioblastoma. The genes are TRBV4-1 and TRBJ1-6; D unclear. CDR3 in amino acids: CASSLQNNSPLHF. The CDR3 bases are TGCGCCAGCAGCCTACAGAATAATTCACCCCTCCACTTT.